A single TCR beta chain is shown here with its context. Its antigen is as yet unknown. The sample belongs to a study of cytomegalovirus exposure and HLA in healthy donors. At the level of the study: Among roughly 190 million T cells, an earlier analysis found 90 million to 130 million unique TCR beta sequences. Most donors, approximately 82% of a few hundred genotyped, fell in the Caucasian-associated ancestry cluster.

The length of the CDR3 is 15 residues. J lost 8 bases, V lost 5 bases, and 10 bases had no gene match. Germline assignment: CDR1 MNHNY and CDR2 SVGAGI (reference sequence). Whole-study findings and limits: The authors judged a highly shared variant cluster likely a sequencing artifact.

With 60 Vbeta and 13 Jbeta primers, the PCR was carried out. Profiled with immunoSEQ multiplex PCR; TCRdb holds only in-frame clones, not every one. The data hold approximately 170,000 clones, with over 80% observed a single time. The sequenced sample consisted of PBMCs. The TCR comes from a boy aged 2 to 10 in good health and CMV-seronegative. The J gene is TRBJ1-2, the V gene TRBV6-6; 11 nucleotides agree with TRBD1. CDR3 nucleotides: TGTGCCAGCAGTACCCCGGGACAGGGGGTCATAGGCTACACCTTC. It translates to CASSTPGQGVIGYTF.